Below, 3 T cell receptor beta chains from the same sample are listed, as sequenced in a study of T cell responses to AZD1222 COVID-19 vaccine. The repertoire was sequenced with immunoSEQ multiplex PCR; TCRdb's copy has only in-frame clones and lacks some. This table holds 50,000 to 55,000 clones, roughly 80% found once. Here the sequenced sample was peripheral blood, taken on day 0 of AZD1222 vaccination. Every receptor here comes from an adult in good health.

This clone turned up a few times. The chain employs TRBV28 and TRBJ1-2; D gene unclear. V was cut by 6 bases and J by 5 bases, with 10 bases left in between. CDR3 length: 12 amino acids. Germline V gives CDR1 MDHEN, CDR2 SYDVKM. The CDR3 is CASSLRQYGYTF. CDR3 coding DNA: TGTGCCAGCAGCCTACGGCAGTATGGCTACACCTTC.

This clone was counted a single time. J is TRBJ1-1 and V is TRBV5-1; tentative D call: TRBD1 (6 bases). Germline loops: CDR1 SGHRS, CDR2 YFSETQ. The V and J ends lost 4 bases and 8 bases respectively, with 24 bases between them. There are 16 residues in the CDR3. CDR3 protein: CASSEGGGGLSTEAFF. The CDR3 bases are TGCGCCAGCAGCGAAGGAGGTGGGGGGCTGAGTACAGAAGCTTTCTTT.

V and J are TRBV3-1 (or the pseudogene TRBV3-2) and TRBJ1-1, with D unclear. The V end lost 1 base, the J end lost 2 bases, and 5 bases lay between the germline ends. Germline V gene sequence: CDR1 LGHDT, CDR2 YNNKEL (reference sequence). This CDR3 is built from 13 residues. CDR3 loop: CASSQGVNTEAFF. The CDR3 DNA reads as TGTGCCAGCAGCCAAGGAGTTAACACTGAAGCTTTCTTT.